This T cell receptor beta chain was documented in a study of blood T cell repertoires in COVID-19. Study background: The origin of the acute and convalescent COVID-19 samples was the United States, Italy and Spain.

After removal of 4 bases from V and 5 bases from J, the junction contained 14 bases not matched to a gene. The CDR3 sequence is 18 residues long. The germline V gene encodes CDR1 SGHAT and CDR2 FQNNGV. Generated by immunoSEQ multiplex PCR, the TCRdb table keeps only in-frame clones and is missing some. Of fewer than 350,000 clones detected, approximately 86% appear once; the ten largest clones hold 4% to 5.5%. In terms of age and location, participants ranged from about 18 to 89 years and lived in roughly 22 US areas. Categorization into cohorts depended on clinical history that participants reported.

The chain couples TRBV11-2 to TRBJ2-2; 9 nucleotides agree with TRBD2. Material: PBMCs or T cells enriched from blood (not recorded which). This sequence was found in a woman in her forties with acute COVID-19. CDR3: CASSSNRRAGGKTGELFF. CDR3 coding DNA: TGTGCCAGCAGCTCAAACCGCCGGGCGGGAGGGAAAACCGGGGAGCTGTTTTTT.